This T cell receptor beta chain appears in the sequencing data of a study of regulatory T cells in long-lasting Graves disease (dated by TCRdb to the early 2020s). Notes on the research overall: Antithyroid drugs had been taken for less than 3 months by newly diagnosed Graves' disease patients. Persistent Graves' disease patients were compared with newly diagnosed Graves' disease patients by peripheral blood TCR sequencing and RNA sequencing. The study was conducted in China and was registered as a clinical trial. A total of roughly 33 samples were covered by TCR sequencing, comprising some 13 persistent and some 20 newly diagnosed Graves' disease patients.

Library preparation employed multiplex PCR. Sequencing was carried out with an Illumina HiSeq 4000. TCR beta libraries were built with iRepertoire HTBI primers and Arm-PCR amplification of CDR3 regions. Gel purification was performed on PCR products prior to sequencing. The authors' pipeline ran thus. Gene usage analysis of CDR3 amino acid clonotypes relied on the 60 to 65 TRBV and around 13 TRBJ segments identified across samples. COPE and FqMerger were used to merge filtered high-quality paired reads into contigs. BLAST was used to align contigs to the IMGT TRBV, TRBD and TRBJ reference genes, and CDR3 was defined following IMGT. Any clonotype with a frequency above 0.1% was classified as a highly expanded clone. Shannon entropy was used to measure repertoire diversity, and the Gini coefficient was used to measure V-J evenness. A clonotype was considered public if more than one individual shared it. The public reads were reanalyzed by TCRdb: fastp trimming at Q25, MiXCR alignment, in-frame beta chains only. Rows matching on CDR3 protein sequence are summarized as one entry with the most common DNA and genes. TCRdb's processing, not the authors' own work, is the source of the V and J calls. Here the sample has roughly 400,000 distinct CDR3 sequences; 14% to 15% occur a single time. Together, the top ten hold about 8% of the sample.

The time point label here, explained by the study, means: newly diagnosed GD, antithyroid drugs for less than 3 months. For both TCR sequencing and RNA sequencing, RNA was extracted from PBMCs using TRIzol. The diagnosis of Graves' disease followed American Thyroid Association guidelines. Patients were recruited from an endocrinology department in Xi'an, China. Each patient gave about 10 milliliters of peripheral blood, collected in an EDTA anticoagulant tube. Ficoll Paque Plus density gradient separation was used to isolate PBMCs, and no further T cell sorting was performed. RNA quality was checked with an Agilent 2100 Bioanalyzer and agarose gel, and concentration with a NanoDrop 2000. This clonotype was picked up many times. This clone's antigen is unknown. Base qualities are not at hand, and no much larger clone is one base apart. General conclusions and limits of the study: Only the TCR beta chain was sequenced and analyzed. Only peripheral blood was studied, because thyroid tissue, the primary lesion, was inaccessible. The authors acknowledged the small sample size as a limitation that may reduce accuracy. Lower TCR Shannon entropy and fewer highly expanded clones were observed in persistent Graves' disease patients than in newly diagnosed patients, which suggested clonal expansion. Persistent patients shared more public clonotypes among themselves (over 2,500) than newly diagnosed patients did (more than 950). TRBV28, TRBJ1-2 and TRBJ2-5 were preferentially used in persistent disease, while TRBV20-1 and TRBJ2-1 were favored in newly diagnosed disease.

Counted from cysteine to phenylalanine, this CDR3 has 15 amino acids. The sequence is cut down to CDR3 DNA, 45 bases in frame from base 1. Trimmed from V: 4 bases; trimmed from J: 4 bases; junction bases lacking a gene match: 5. The germline V gene encodes CDR1 SNHLY and CDR2 FYNNEI. These same records also appear under a second study, on T cells in Graves' hyperthyroidism and ophthalmopathy. Looking at the second paper: A patient counted as having stable Graves' hyperthyroidism if no progression to ophthalmopathy occurred over 18 months of follow-up. The hyperthyroidism patients were between 18 and 65 years old and newly diagnosed, with a disease duration of less than 2 months. Any patient with an uncontrolled infection, another autoimmune disease, pregnancy or lactation was excluded. Diagnoses were based on clinical symptoms, serum thyroxine and TRAb, thyroid ultrasound and orbital computed tomography. The TCR CDR3 was subjected to a first round of RT-PCR using the HTBI primer set and the Qiagen OneStep RT-PCR kit. Blood samples also contained most of the expanded thyroid clonotypes (frequency above 0.001), which suggests that blood repertoires may reflect thyroid immune responses. Ophthalmopathy was separated from stable hyperthyroidism by a 13 V-J signature model, with approximately 90% sensitivity and approximately 81% specificity obtained in cross-validation and 80%/75% obtained in testing. In validation, the model predicted progression to ophthalmopathy a median of roughly 6.5 months before onset, with about 67% sensitivity and roughly 79% specificity. To identify TCR V-J signatures that set the groups apart, the researchers used a discovery cohort of 95 to 100 patients, made up of roughly 40 with Graves' ophthalmopathy and 57 with stable Graves' hyperthyroidism. Prospective prediction of ophthalmopathy was tested in an independent validation cohort consisting of fewer than 20 hyperthyroidism patients and around 16 patients who later progressed to ophthalmopathy. The 75 to 100 discovery patients were randomly split 7:3 into training and test sets. In about 6 Graves' hyperthyroidism patients, the study also compared T-cell repertoires from thyroid tissue with T-cell repertoires from blood. Once sampling was done, hyperthyroidism patients were given methimazole at a starting dose of 30 mg daily, whereas ophthalmopathy patients were given high-dose intravenous methylprednisolone. A second multiplex PCR round built the libraries, followed by size selection and purification. Paired-end sequencing of the libraries was performed with 100 bp reads on an Illumina HiSeq2000. SOAPnuke was used to process the raw data, removing reads that contained adapters or uncalled bases, had a mean Phred below 15, or lacked an exact match to the constant primer or identifier. High-quality paired reads were merged with COPE v1.2.5, and unique nucleotide sequences were defined as clonotypes. Clonotypes were aligned to IMGT TRBV, TRBD and TRBJ reference segments using MiTCR v1.1. The analysis included only V-J combinations with a frequency above 0.0001, which together covered more than 98% of the repertoires. The TCS score was defined as F50 (clonal expansion) divided by E x V (chaos), with BLOSUM62-based TCRdist calculated between CDR3 peptides within each V-J. Welch's t-statistics and random forest reduced roughly 530 V-J features to 13, which were used in a naive Bayes classifier (R e1071). No statistical method was used to set the sample size in advance, and investigators knew the group allocation. According to the paper, TCR Vbeta CDR3 sequencing was carried out on some 140 peripheral blood samples, which came from some 41 ophthalmopathy, 80 or so hyperthyroidism and approximately 17 progressor patients.

The chain employs TRBV2 and TRBJ2-3, with TRBD1 identical over 10 junction bases. The clonotype was recovered from a woman between 35 and 50 years old with Graves disease. Donor details come from another sample of the same person, matched by shared clones. The starting material was peripheral blood mononuclear cells (PBMCs), obtained at new diagnosis, from a patient treated with antithyroid drugs. In nucleotide form, the sequence is TGTGCCAGCAGTGGACAGGGGGCCCGTTCAGATACGCAGTATTTT. The encoded protein is CASSGQGARSDTQYF.